This TCR beta chain was documented in a study of T-cell reconstitution after alpha-beta-depleted transplantation in children (dated by TCRdb to 2015 to 2016). About the study as a whole: Using TCR repertoire profiling, the study quantitatively followed how T-cell immune reconstitution unfolded in children after TCRalphabeta/CD19-depleted allogeneic hematopoietic cell transplantation. What the authors observed across the whole study: In some patients, the high TCRbeta diversity seen at day 60 was put down to recipient T cells and intrathymic progenitors that had survived conditioning. Apparently early alphabetaT-cell count recovery about two months after transplant reportedly relied on only several hundred rapidly expanded clones derived from non-depleted graft cells. Over the following months the frequencies of hyperexpanded clones went down, and after one year T-cell counts and TCRbeta diversity were mostly credited to newly produced T cells.

Note on this clonotype: Its antigen has not been determined. Nothing much larger sits one base from this clone, and base qualities are not available.

The library was produced with PCR. The sequencing machine was an Illumina HiSeq 2500. TCR libraries were prepared with molecular barcoding, using unique molecular identifiers to normalize TCRbeta repertoire quantification. TCRdb reanalyzed the raw reads on its own, using fastp at Q25 for trimming and MiXCR for clone calling, and kept in-frame beta chains. Rows with one shared CDR3 protein collapse into an entry with the most common genes and DNA. In this sample the table shows 450,000 to 700,000 distinct CDR3 sequences, 25% to 30% of which occur a single time. 36% of the sample belongs to the ten largest clones. The intended sense of this specimen's treatment or condition label: allogeneic hematopoietic cell transplantation with graft depleted of TCRalphabeta T cells and CD19 B cells. Transplant recipients were children who received TCRalphabeta/CD19-depleted allogeneic hematopoietic cell grafts.

The CDR3 numbers 15 residues from cysteine through phenylalanine. The kept DNA is CDR3 alone, 45 bases in frame from the first base. Deletion took 0 bases off V and 4 bases off J, with a span of 13 bases between the germline ends. Looking up the germline V gene yields CDR1 SNHLY and CDR2 FYNNEI. This specimen was PBMCs, taken before TCRalphabeta/CD19-depleted stem cell transplant. This sequence originates from a boy under three years old with Wiskott-Aldrich syndrome, due to receive a stem cell transplant. The chain links TRBV2 with TRBJ2-7, with the D gene not confidently named. The CDR3 protein: CASSEASRLMYEQYF. The sequence in DNA is TGTGCCAGCAGTGAAGCATCGCGGCTGATGTACGAGCAGTACTTC.